The T cell receptor beta chain under discussion was sequenced for a study of blood T cell repertoires in COVID-19. Produced via immunoSEQ multiplex PCR; TCRdb's table is partial and in-frame only. The sample shows about 64,000 clones, around nine tenths of them seen only once. This receptor was identified in an older man with acute or convalescent COVID-19. Source material: peripheral blood.

The CDR3 region is CASSIWTGNTDTQYF. DNA of the CDR3: TGTGCCAGTAGTATCTGGACGGGGAACACAGATACGCAGTATTTT. V gene TRBV19 combines with J gene TRBJ2-3; maybe TRBD2 (5 bases). Germline CDR1 and CDR2: LNHDA and SQIVND (reference sequence). The ends were cut back, 3 bases at V and 2 bases at J, with 12 bases in the middle. The CDR3 spans 15 residues.